A selection of T cell receptor beta chains follows, all from one sample in a study of T cells in Graves' hyperthyroidism and ophthalmopathy. TCRdb passed the multiplex PCR reads through MiXCR, listing each CDR3 protein once. The profile covers some 400,000 distinct CDR3 sequences, with about 19% appearing a single time and around 4% taken by the ten largest. Sequencing was done on a sample of blood. These receptors were collected from a woman in her late teens or twenties with Graves' hyperthyroidism. Each CDR3 is given with its conserved first and last residue. A D gene is named only where the DNA matches it firmly. Size is omitted from some rows. Given values are once, few, many or a class for expanded clones.

d_call	cdr3_length	j_call	clone_size	v_call	cdr3_aa	cdr3_nt
.	15	TRBJ1-1	.	TRBV12-3/TRBV12-4	CASSYEGLVNTEAFF	TGTGCCAGCAGTTACGAAGGGTTGGTGAACACTGAAGCTTTCTTT
TRBD1	15	TRBJ2-7	.	TRBV18	CASSPGQGALREQYF	TGTGCCAGCTCACCGGGACAGGGGGCGTTACGCGAGCAGTACTTC
TRBD1	14	TRBJ1-2	.	TRBV20-1	CSARETGANYGYTF	TGCAGTGCTAGGGAGACAGGGGCTAACTATGGCTACACCTTC
.	10	TRBJ1-5	many	TRBV29-1	CSVAGRAQHF	TGCAGCGTCGCTGGACGGGCCCAGCATTTT
.	16	TRBJ2-2	many	TRBV11-2	CASTQTDRANTGELFF	TGTGCCAGCACACAGACCGACCGCGCGAACACCGGGGAGCTGTTTTTT
TRBD1	17	TRBJ2-7	many	TRBV6-4	CASTPNFRDRASYEQYF	TGTGCCAGCACCCCTAATTTCCGGGACAGGGCGTCCTACGAGCAGTACTTC
TRBD1	16	TRBJ1-5	.	TRBV12-3/TRBV12-4	CASSLGGTGSNQPQHF	TGTGCCAGCAGTTTAGGCGGGACAGGGAGCAATCAGCCCCAGCATTTT
TRBD1	10	TRBJ1-1	many	TRBV29-1	CSAGTGEAFF	TGCAGCGCTGGGACAGGGGAAGCTTTCTTT
.	14	TRBJ1-2	few	TRBV11-2	CASSPTELFYGYTF	TGTGCCAGCAGCCCAACCGAGCTCTTTTATGGCTACACCTTC
.	15	TRBJ2-5	many	TRBV20-1	CSASLLDWIQETQYF	TGCAGTGCTTCTTTATTAGACTGGATACAAGAGACCCAGTACTTC
TRBD1	17	TRBJ1-1	many	TRBV11-2	CASIAIRGLRVETEAFF	TGTGCCAGCATCGCGATCAGGGGGCTCCGTGTTGAGACTGAAGCTTTCTTT